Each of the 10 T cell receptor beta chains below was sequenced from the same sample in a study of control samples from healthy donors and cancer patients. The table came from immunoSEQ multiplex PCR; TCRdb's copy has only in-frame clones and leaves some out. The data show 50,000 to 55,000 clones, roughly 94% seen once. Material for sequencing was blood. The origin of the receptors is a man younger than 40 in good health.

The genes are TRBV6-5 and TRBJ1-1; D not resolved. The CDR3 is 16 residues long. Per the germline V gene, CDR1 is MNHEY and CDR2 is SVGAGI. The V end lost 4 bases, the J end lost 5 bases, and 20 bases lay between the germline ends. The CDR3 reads CASSSMVRELDTEAFF. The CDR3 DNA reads TGTGCCAGCAGTTCCATGGTCCGGGAATTGGATACTGAAGCTTTCTTT.

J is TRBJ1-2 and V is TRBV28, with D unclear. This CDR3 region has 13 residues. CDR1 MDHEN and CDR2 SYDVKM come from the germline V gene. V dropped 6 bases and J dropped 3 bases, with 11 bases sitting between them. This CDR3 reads CASSLEVYYGYTF. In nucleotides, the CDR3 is TGTGCCAGCAGCCTAGAGGTTTACTATGGCTACACCTTC.

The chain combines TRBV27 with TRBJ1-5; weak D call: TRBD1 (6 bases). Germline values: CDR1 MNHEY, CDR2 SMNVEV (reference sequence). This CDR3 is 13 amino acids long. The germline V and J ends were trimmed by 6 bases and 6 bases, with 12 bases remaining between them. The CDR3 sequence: CASSSGVRQPQHF. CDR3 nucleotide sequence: TGTGCCAGCAGCTCAGGGGTACGTCAGCCCCAGCATTTT.

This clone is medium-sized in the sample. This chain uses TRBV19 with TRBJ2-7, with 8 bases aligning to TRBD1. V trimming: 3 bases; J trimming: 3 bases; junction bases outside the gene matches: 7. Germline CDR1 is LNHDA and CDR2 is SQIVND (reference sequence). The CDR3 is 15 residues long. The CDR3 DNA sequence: TGTGCCAGTAGTATTAGGACAGGGTGGATCTACGAGCAGTACTTC. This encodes CASSIRTGWIYEQYF.

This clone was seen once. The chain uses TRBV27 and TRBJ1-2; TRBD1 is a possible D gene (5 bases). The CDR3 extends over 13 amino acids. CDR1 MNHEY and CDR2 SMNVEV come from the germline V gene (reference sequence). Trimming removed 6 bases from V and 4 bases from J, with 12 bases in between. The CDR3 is CASRRGGPYGYTF. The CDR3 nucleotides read TGTGCCAGCAGGCGTGGGGGTCCCTATGGCTACACCTTC.

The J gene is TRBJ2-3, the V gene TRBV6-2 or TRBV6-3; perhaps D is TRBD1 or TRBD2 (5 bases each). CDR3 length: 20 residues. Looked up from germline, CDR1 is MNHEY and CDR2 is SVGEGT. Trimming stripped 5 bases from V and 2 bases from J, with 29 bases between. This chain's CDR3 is CASSMGTIRTVANPTDTQYF. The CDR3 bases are TGTGCCAGCAGTATGGGGACCATCCGAACGGTAGCGAACCCCACAGATACGCAGTATTTT.

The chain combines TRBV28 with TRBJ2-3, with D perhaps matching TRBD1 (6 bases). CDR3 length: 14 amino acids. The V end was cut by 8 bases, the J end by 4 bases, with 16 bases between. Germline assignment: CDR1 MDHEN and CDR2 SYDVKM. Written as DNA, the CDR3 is TGTGCCAGCCCAGGGGTGGTTGTCCCAGATACGCAGTATTTT. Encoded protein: CASPGVVVPDTQYF.

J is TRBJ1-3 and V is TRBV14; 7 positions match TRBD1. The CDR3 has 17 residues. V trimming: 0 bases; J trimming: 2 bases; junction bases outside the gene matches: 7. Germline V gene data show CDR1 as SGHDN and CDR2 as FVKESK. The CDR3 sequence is CASSQDSLGTAGNTIYF. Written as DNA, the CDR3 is TGTGCCAGCAGCCAAGATAGCCTCGGGACAGCTGGAAACACCATATATTTT.

The CDR3 DNA is TGTGCCAGCAGCCAGGGGACAGGGGACGGCAATCAGCCCCAGCATTTT. It encodes CASSQGTGDGNQPQHF. The chain recombines TRBV7-2 with TRBJ1-5, with TRBD1 identical over 10 bases. V shed 5 bases and J 2 bases; nucleotides not matched to a gene: 6. Germline V gene sequence: CDR1 SGHTA, CDR2 FQGNSA. CDR3 length equals 16 residues.

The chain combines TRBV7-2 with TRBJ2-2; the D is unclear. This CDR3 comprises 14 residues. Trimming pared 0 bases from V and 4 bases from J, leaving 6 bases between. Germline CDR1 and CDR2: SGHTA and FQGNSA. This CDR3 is CASSLALLTGELFF. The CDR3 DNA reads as TGTGCCAGCAGCTTAGCGCTTCTCACCGGGGAGCTGTTTTTT.